One and the same sample provided the 13 T cell receptor beta chains below, sequenced in a study of blood T cell repertoires in COVID-19. Clones were sequenced by immunoSEQ multiplex PCR, and TCRdb holds only the in-frame ones, with some missing. Of 250,000 to 300,000 clones listed, about 88% were seen once; the top ten hold about 3.5%. The sequenced sample consisted of peripheral blood. The source of these receptors is a man between 18 and 29 years old with active or convalescent COVID-19.

The chain is built from TRBV6-5 and TRBJ1-4; D possibly corresponds to TRBD1 (6 bases). Trimming left V 4 bases short and J 10 bases short, with 13 bases between. Germline V gives CDR1 MNHEY, CDR2 SVGAGI. This CDR3 region has 13 residues. CDR3 residues: CASSFARGGKLFF. The DNA of the CDR3 is TGTGCCAGCAGTTTCGCCCGAGGGGGAAAACTGTTTTTT.

The rearrangement joins TRBV6-6 to TRBJ2-1, with D possibly matching TRBD2 (6 bases). The CDR3 has 13 residues. The V end was cut by 8 bases, the J end by 1 base, with 9 bases between. Germline CDR1 MNHNY, CDR2 SVGAGI (reference sequence). Here the CDR3 reads CASQSGSYNEQFF. The CDR3 coding sequence is TGTGCCAGCCAGAGCGGGTCCTACAATGAGCAGTTCTTC.

The V call is TRBV5-4, the J call TRBJ2-5, with D possibly TRBD1 on 6 matching bases. The germline V gene encodes CDR1 SGHNT and CDR2 YYREEE (reference sequence). Trimming took 4 bases from V and 2 from J, leaving 12 bases between them. The length of the CDR3 is 14 residues. The CDR3 DNA is TGTGCCAGCAGCCAGTTAGGGGGACAAGAGACCCAGTACTTC. This codes for CASSQLGGQETQYF.

Here the CDR3 DNA reads TGCAGCGTTGAGCTTCGGAGGGACTCCTACGAGCAGTACTTC. This encodes CSVELRRDSYEQYF. This chain joins TRBV29-1 and TRBJ2-7, with D possibly TRBD2 on 6 matching bases. The CDR3 spans 14 residues. Germline loops: CDR1 SQVTM, CDR2 ANQGSEA. The germline V and J ends were trimmed by 3 bases and 0 bases, with 12 bases remaining between them.

The gene calls are TRBV7-9 and TRBJ2-7, with a weak D call TRBD1 (5 bases). The CDR3 spans 14 residues. Trimming removed 5 bases from V and 4 bases from J, with 15 bases in between. Germline CDR1 is SEHNR and CDR2 is FQNEAQ (reference sequence). The CDR3 sequence is CASSSSDSVYEQYF. The CDR3 DNA is TGTGCCAGCAGCAGCTCAGACAGCGTGTACGAGCAGTACTTC.

The chain recombines TRBV7-3 with TRBJ1-1, with D possibly matching TRBD1 (5 bases). Between the trimmed V and J ends, which lost 5 bases and 3 bases, there was a span of 13 bases. The germline gives CDR1 SGHTA, CDR2 FQGTGA. The CDR3 sequence is 14 residues long. The DNA of the CDR3 is TGTGCCAGCAGCCCCGCCTCGGGGGACACTGAAGCTTTCTTT. Residues: CASSPASGDTEAFF.

The V and J genes are TRBV29-1 and TRBJ2-1; D gene uncertain. V was trimmed by 0 bases and J by 10 bases, leaving 10 bases between them. CDR3 length: 12 residues. The V gene's germline CDR1 is SQVTM and CDR2 ANQGSEA. The CDR3 DNA follows: TGCAGCGTTGAAGATCTAACGCGGGAGCAGTTCTTC. The encoded protein is CSVEDLTREQFF.

This clone has a handful of counts. The chain joins TRBV6-5 to TRBJ2-7; 9 bases are a match to TRBD2. The V gene end was trimmed by 8 bases and the J gene end by 6 bases; junction bases not matched to a gene: 11. Germline V gene lookup returns CDR1 MNHEY and CDR2 SVGAGI. The CDR3 has 14 residues. The CDR3 protein is CASGSGTSISEQYF. The DNA of the CDR3 is TGTGCCAGCGGGTCAGGGACTAGCATTTCCGAGCAGTACTTC.

This chain joins TRBV5-1 and TRBJ2-3, with 10 bases that match TRBD2. The CDR3 runs to 17 residues. From germline, CDR1 is SGHRS and CDR2 YFSETQ. Trimming took 0 bases from V and 2 from J; bases not matched to a gene: 6. The CDR3: CASSLVFLAGVTDTQYF. CDR3 in DNA: TGCGCCAGCAGCTTGGTTTTTCTAGCGGGAGTCACAGATACGCAGTATTTT.

The chain recombines TRBV4-2 with TRBJ2-7, with D perhaps matching TRBD1 (5 bases). V lost 0 bases and J 7 bases, leaving 16 bases between the germline ends. The CDR3 runs 15 residues. Germline loops: CDR1 LGHNA, CDR2 YNFKEQ. The CDR3 sequence: CASSQEVPGSGEQYF. The DNA of the CDR3 is TGTGCCAGCAGCCAAGAGGTGCCAGGGTCTGGGGAGCAGTACTTC.

The chain links TRBV7-9 to TRBJ2-1, with D tentatively TRBD2 (5 bases). Per germline, CDR1 SEHNR and CDR2 FQNEAQ (reference sequence). The CDR3 spans 15 residues. Trimming stripped 1 base from V and 4 bases from J, with 11 bases between. The CDR3 is CASSLEAAGYNEQFF. CDR3 coding DNA: TGTGCCAGCAGCTTAGAAGCGGCGGGTTACAATGAGCAGTTCTTC.

The chain combines TRBV25-1 with TRBJ1-2; D unresolved. V was shortened by 2 bases and J by 8 bases, with 12 bases between the two germline ends. This CDR3 contains 13 residues. The germline V gene encodes CDR1 MGHDK and CDR2 SYGVNS. The CDR3: CASSERFFGGYTF. The CDR3 nucleotides read TGTGCCAGCAGTGAACGCTTCTTCGGGGGCTACACCTTC.

This rearrangement joins TRBV20-1 to TRBJ2-7; TRBD2 is a possible D gene (5 bases). CDR1 is DFQATT and CDR2 is SNEGSKA in the germline V gene (reference sequence). Deletions cut 0 bases from V and 12 bases from J, with 12 bases between. The length of the CDR3 is 11 residues. The CDR3 reads CSARDVEGPYF. The CDR3 nucleotides read TGCAGTGCTAGAGATGTTGAGGGCCCGTACTTC.